A single sample is the source of the 22 T cell receptor beta chains below, sequenced in a study of CD8 T cells in Susac syndrome (dated by TCRdb to the late 2010s). Library construction relied on the immunoSEQ multiplex PCR assay. RNA was extracted using the RNeasy kit, and roughly 0.5 to 1 ug of the RNA was reverse transcribed with random hexamers. In-frame beta chains were kept once TCRdb had trimmed the public reads at Q25 with fastp and called clones with MiXCR. Rows are unified per CDR3 protein, each entry keeping the most common DNA and genes. The sample data list roughly 100,000 distinct CDR3 sequences, and roughly 95% of these were observed just once. The ten largest clonotypes hold around 0.4% of the sample. The sample was CD8+ T cells from PBMCs. Receptors were obtained from a human donor with Susac syndrome.

In this sample, this clonotype turned up a few times. V is TRBV2 and J is TRBJ2-7; tentative D call: TRBD2 (6 bases). Trimming left V 7 bases short and J 6 bases short, with 13 bases between. The germline CDR1 and CDR2 sequences are SNHLY and FYNNEI. The CDR3 has 12 residues. The CDR3, as DNA: TGTGCCAGCACGGGCGGGGTCTCCGAGCAGTACTTC. This gives the protein CASTGGVSEQYF.

CDR3 nucleotide sequence: TGTGCCAGCAGGGGGACTAGCGGGGTCTCCTACAATGAGCAGTTCTTC. Its protein is CASRGTSGVSYNEQFF. The rearrangement links TRBV6-1 to TRBJ2-1, with 13 bases lining up with TRBD2. Germline-derived CDR1 and CDR2 are MNHNS and SASEGT. Germline trimming cut 6 bases from V and 0 bases from J; bases unmatched to any gene: 2. The CDR3 runs to 16 residues.

V and J are TRBV20-1 and TRBJ2-5; D is possibly TRBD2 (6 bases). This CDR3 has 14 residues. Per germline, CDR1 DFQATT and CDR2 SNEGSKA (reference sequence). V shed 1 base and J shed 2 bases, with 11 bases lying between them. The CDR3 loop is CSARVGEVQETQYF. The CDR3 bases are TGCAGTGCTAGAGTCGGGGAGGTACAAGAGACCCAGTACTTC.

The chain has TRBV7-9 and TRBJ1-5; possible D gene TRBD1, 6 bases. Trimming cost V 5 bases and J 4 bases, with 12 bases left between them. This CDR3 has 14 amino acids. Germline CDR1 reads SEHNR; CDR2 reads FQNEAQ (reference sequence). CDR3 loop: CASSHLDSNQPQHF. The CDR3 DNA sequence: TGTGCCAGCAGCCATCTGGACAGTAATCAGCCCCAGCATTTT.

V is TRBV7-3 and J is TRBJ2-7; 8 bases fit TRBD2. Germline CDR1 and CDR2: SGHTA and FQGTGA. After removal of 1 base from V and 1 base from J, the junction contained 12 bases not matched to a gene. The CDR3 runs to 18 residues. The CDR3 sequence is CASSLRPSVAGRSYEQYF. The CDR3 DNA sequence: TGTGCCAGCAGCTTAAGGCCCTCCGTAGCGGGGCGATCCTACGAGCAGTACTTC.

This clonotype was detected a few times. The rearrangement uses TRBV18 and TRBJ1-1, with unresolved D. Germline V gives CDR1 KGHSH, CDR2 LQKENI. The CDR3 spans 14 residues. V gave up 3 bases and J gave up 2 bases, with 10 bases separating them. CDR3 loop: CASSPSGGNTEAFF. The CDR3 region has the DNA TGTGCCAGCTCACCCTCGGGAGGTAACACTGAAGCTTTCTTT.

This sequence joins TRBV9 and TRBJ2-1; D possibly corresponds to TRBD1 (6 bases). The CDR3 is 15 residues long. Germline-derived CDR1 and CDR2 are SGDLS and YYNGEE. V lost 0 bases, J lost 6 bases, and 13 bases lay in between. CDR3 sequence: CASSVGQGWGNEQFF. The CDR3 region has the DNA TGTGCCAGCAGCGTAGGCCAGGGGTGGGGCAATGAGCAGTTCTTC.

Here the CDR3 reads CSARAGMEQYF. CDR3 bases: TGCAGTGCTAGGGCAGGGATGGAGCAGTACTTC. The chain recombines TRBV20-1 with TRBJ2-7, with D possibly being TRBD1 (5 bases). The CDR3 is 11 residues long. Trimming pared 3 bases from V and 7 bases from J, leaving 10 bases between. From germline, CDR1 is DFQATT and CDR2 SNEGSKA (reference sequence).

V usage is TRBV29-1 and J usage is TRBJ2-7; 10 bases map to TRBD1. This CDR3 spans 11 amino acids. V lost 7 bases, J lost 4 bases, and 1 base stayed unmatched. Germline V gene data show CDR1 as SQVTM and CDR2 as ANQGSEA. CDR3 nucleotide sequence: TGCAGCGGGGGACAGGGGTACGAGCAGTACTTC. Translating gives CSGGQGYEQYF.

This clonotype has just one count. The V call is TRBV6-2 or TRBV6-3, the J call TRBJ2-7; D is uncertain. Trimming took 4 bases from V and 3 from J, leaving 10 bases between them. The CDR3 length is 13 residues. Germline V gene lookup returns CDR1 MNHEY and CDR2 SVGEGT. CDR3 in amino acids: CASSSGGDYEQYF. The CDR3 DNA follows: TGTGCCAGCAGTTCCGGTGGGGACTACGAGCAGTACTTC.

The CDR3 loop reads CSATSASHSGNTIYF. The CDR3 DNA reads as TGCAGTGCCACCTCGGCCAGCCACTCTGGAAACACCATATATTTT. The V and J genes are TRBV20-1 and TRBJ1-3; D is uncertain. Germline CDR1 is DFQATT and CDR2 is SNEGSKA (reference sequence). This CDR3 has 15 residues. The V end was cut by 6 bases, the J end by 0 bases, with 15 bases between.

This sequence joins TRBV12-3 or TRBV12-4 and TRBJ2-5; possible D gene TRBD1, 7 bases. Trimming removed 5 bases at V and 3 bases at J, with 19 bases between. The CDR3 spans 16 residues. The CDR3 sequence is CASSPGRGDEEETQYF. The CDR3 region has the DNA TGTGCCAGCAGTCCAGGCAGGGGGGATGAAGAAGAGACCCAGTACTTC.

The chain couples TRBV7-6 to TRBJ2-5, with TRBD2 as a possible D gene (5 bases). Per germline, CDR1 SGHVS and CDR2 FNYEAQ. Deletions cut 5 bases from V and 9 bases from J, with 10 bases between. The CDR3 runs to 11 residues. The CDR3 DNA is TGTGCCAGCAGCCCCCCCGGGGCCCAGTACTTC. This translates into CASSPPGAQYF.

The chain has TRBV4-2 and TRBJ1-1; D unresolved. The V and J ends lost 0 bases and 0 bases respectively, with 8 bases between them. The V gene's germline CDR1 is LGHNA and CDR2 YNFKEQ. The CDR3 consists of 15 residues. The CDR3, as DNA: TGTGCCAGCAGCCAAGAAGACATTATGAACACTGAAGCTTTCTTT. It encodes CASSQEDIMNTEAFF.

The gene calls are TRBV15 and TRBJ2-2; D gene ambiguous. Trimming cost V 7 bases and J 4 bases, with 13 bases left between them. Germline V CDR1 and CDR2: LNHNV, YYDKDF (reference sequence). There are 14 residues in the CDR3. CDR3 amino acids: CATNSHGFTGELFF. The DNA of the CDR3 is TGTGCCACCAATAGCCACGGATTCACCGGGGAGCTGTTTTTT. Complete variable domain (other parts from reference TRBV15 and TRBJ2-2): DAMVIQNPRYQVTQFGKPVTLSCSQTLNHNVMYWYQQKSSQAPKLLFHYYDKDFNNEADTPDNFQSRRPNTSFCFLDIRSPGLGDTAMYLCATNSHGFTGELFFGEGSRLTVL.

The V gene is TRBV3-1, the J gene TRBJ2-1; 9 bases are a match to TRBD2. The CDR3 has 16 residues. The germline CDR1 and CDR2 sequences are LGHDT and YNNKEL (reference sequence). V shed 0 bases and J 4 bases; nucleotides not matched to a gene: 4. The CDR3 loop reads CASSQEGSGGYNEQFF. The CDR3 DNA follows: TGTGCCAGCAGCCAAGAGGGTAGCGGGGGTTACAATGAGCAGTTCTTC.

The DNA of the CDR3 is TGTGCCAGCAGCCCCACAGGGAATTCCTACAATGAGCAGTTCTTC. This gives the protein CASSPTGNSYNEQFF. The chain couples TRBV7-8 to TRBJ2-1; possibly TRBD1 for D (6 bases). This CDR3 comprises 15 residues. CDR1 is SGHVS and CDR2 is FQNEAQ in the germline V gene. Between the trimmed V and J ends, which lost 5 bases and 1 base, there was a span of 12 bases.

The chain uses TRBV9 and TRBJ2-3; TRBD1 matches 8 bases. The V and J ends lost 3 bases and 5 bases, in that order; junction bases with no gene match: 8. The CDR3 is 15 amino acids. Germline CDR1 SGDLS, CDR2 YYNGEE. The CDR3 region has the DNA TGTGCCAGCAGCGCCCCGCTGACAGGGGAAGATACGCAGTATTTT. Amino acid sequence: CASSAPLTGEDTQYF.

The CDR3 region is CATSREQLNTEAFF. In DNA form, the CDR3 reads TGTGCCACCAGCAGAGAACAACTCAACACTGAAGCTTTCTTT. This chain links TRBV15 with TRBJ1-1; unclear D gene. The CDR3 totals 14 residues. Germline CDR1 LNHNV, CDR2 YYDKDF (reference sequence). V was clipped by 0 bases and J by 2 bases, with 7 bases between them.

The rearrangement uses TRBV7-8 and TRBJ1-1; D call uncertain. The germline CDR1 and CDR2 sequences are SGHVS and FQNEAQ. With 5 bases removed from V and 0 bases from J, the gap between germline ends came to 10 bases. The CDR3 spans 14 residues. The CDR3 DNA follows: TGTGCCAGCAGCCCAACCCTCATGAACACTGAAGCTTTCTTT. Its translation: CASSPTLMNTEAFF.

V and J are TRBV15 and TRBJ1-3, with 7 bases identical to TRBD1. The CDR3 is 18 residues long. CDR1 is LNHNV and CDR2 is YYDKDF in the germline V gene (reference sequence). V lost 0 bases and J lost 8; bases outside the gene matches: 16. CDR3 in DNA: TGTGCCACCAGCAGAGAGAAGGGGGCAGGGACCCCGGGAGACACCATATATTTT. Its translation: CATSREKGAGTPGDTIYF. Drawing the rest from reference TRBV15 and TRBJ1-3, the complete variable domain is DAMVIQNPRYQVTQFGKPVTLSCSQTLNHNVMYWYQQKSSQAPKLLFHYYDKDFNNEADTPDNFQSRRPNTSFCFLDIRSPGLGDTAMYLCATSREKGAGTPGDTIYFGEGSWLTVV.

V is TRBV4-1 and J is TRBJ2-7; D tentatively fits TRBD1 or TRBD2 (5 bases each). V was clipped by 6 bases and J by 4 bases, with 16 bases between them. Looked up from germline, CDR1 is MGHRA and CDR2 is YSYEKL. The length of the CDR3 is 14 residues. The CDR3 spells CASSQSVGTYEQYF. The CDR3 DNA follows: TGCGCCAGCAGTCAGTCGGTGGGGACGTACGAGCAGTACTTC.